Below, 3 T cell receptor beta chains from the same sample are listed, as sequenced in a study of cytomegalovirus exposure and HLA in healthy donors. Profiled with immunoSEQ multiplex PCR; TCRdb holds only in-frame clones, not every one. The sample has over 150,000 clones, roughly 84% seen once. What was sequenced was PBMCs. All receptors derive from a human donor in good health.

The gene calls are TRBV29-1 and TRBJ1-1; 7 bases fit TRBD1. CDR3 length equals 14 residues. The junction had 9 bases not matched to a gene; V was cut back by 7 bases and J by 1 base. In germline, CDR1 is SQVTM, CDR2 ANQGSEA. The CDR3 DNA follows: TGCAGCGCAAAACAGGGGATCGGGAACACTGAAGCTTTCTTT. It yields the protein CSAKQGIGNTEAFF.

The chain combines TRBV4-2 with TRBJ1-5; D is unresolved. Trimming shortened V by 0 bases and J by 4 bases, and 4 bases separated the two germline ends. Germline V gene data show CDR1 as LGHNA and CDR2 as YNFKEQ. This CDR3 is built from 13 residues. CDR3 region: CASSQDQNQPQHF. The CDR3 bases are TGTGCCAGCAGCCAAGATCAGAATCAGCCCCAGCATTTT.

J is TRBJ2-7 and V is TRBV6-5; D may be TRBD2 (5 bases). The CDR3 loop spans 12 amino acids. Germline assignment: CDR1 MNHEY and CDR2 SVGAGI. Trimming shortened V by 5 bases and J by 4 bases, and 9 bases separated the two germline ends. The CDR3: CASSRGGYEQYF. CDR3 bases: TGTGCCAGCAGTCGGGGTGGTTACGAGCAGTACTTC.